This T cell receptor beta chain came from a study of blood T cell repertoires in COVID-19. Two negative PCRs, clearance, or symptom resolution characterized the recovered Cohort 3 donors. The protocol was immunoSEQ multiplex PCR, while the TCRdb copy is restricted to in-frame clones and leaves out a portion. The sample yields roughly 380,000 clones, approximately 87% seen once. Trimming took off 5 bases at V and 2 bases at J, with 10 bases between the two ends. The CDR3 has 14 amino acids. Germline CDR1 SGHAT, CDR2 FQNNGV. The V gene is TRBV11-2, the J gene TRBJ1-5; TRBD1 might be the D (5 bases). The sequence came from a man aged 30 to 39 who had recovered from COVID-19. Sample: PBMCs or T cells enriched from blood (not recorded which). This CDR3 is CASSARGGNQPQHF. Here the CDR3 DNA reads TGTGCCAGCAGCGCCCGGGGGGGCAATCAGCCCCAGCATTTT.